One and the same sample provided the 3 T cell receptor beta chains below, sequenced in a study of OX40 agonist ivuxolimab in advanced cancers. Here immunoSEQ multiplex PCR was the method, and the copy in TCRdb shows in-frame clones only, minus some. The table shows tens of thousands of clones, with 86% occurring only once. The sample consisted of CD4+ or CD8+ T cells sorted from blood, taken in a trial of the OX40 agonist ivuxolimab. Every receptor here comes from an adult with an advanced solid tumor such as melanoma, head and neck, liver or kidney cancer.

The chain employs TRBV27 and TRBJ1-1; TRBD1 might be the D (5 bases). Germline-derived CDR1 and CDR2 are MNHEY and SMNVEV (reference sequence). CDR3 size: 15 residues. Trimming shortened V by 0 bases and J by 1 base, and 9 bases separated the two germline ends. Written as DNA, the CDR3 is TGTGCCAGCAGTTTATCTATTACAGGGAACACTGAAGCTTTCTTT. The encoded protein is CASSLSITGNTEAFF.

The gene calls are TRBV7-4 and TRBJ2-7; no clear D gene. V was clipped by 4 bases and J by 2 bases, with 6 bases between them. The germline gives CDR1 SGHVT, CDR2 SQSDAQ. The CDR3 consists of 12 residues. The CDR3 DNA reads as TGTGCCAGCAGCTCCAACCCCTACGAGCAGTACTTC. Translation gives CASSSNPYEQYF.

This chain uses TRBV9 with TRBJ1-2; maybe TRBD1 (6 bases). V lost 9 bases to trimming and J lost 4 bases, with 25 bases between them. The CDR3 extends over 16 amino acids. Germline lookup yields CDR1 SGDLS and CDR2 YYNGEE. The CDR3 loop reads CATLDWLGAKLYGYTF. DNA for the CDR3: TGTGCCACCCTCGACTGGTTGGGGGCGAAGCTCTATGGCTACACCTTC.